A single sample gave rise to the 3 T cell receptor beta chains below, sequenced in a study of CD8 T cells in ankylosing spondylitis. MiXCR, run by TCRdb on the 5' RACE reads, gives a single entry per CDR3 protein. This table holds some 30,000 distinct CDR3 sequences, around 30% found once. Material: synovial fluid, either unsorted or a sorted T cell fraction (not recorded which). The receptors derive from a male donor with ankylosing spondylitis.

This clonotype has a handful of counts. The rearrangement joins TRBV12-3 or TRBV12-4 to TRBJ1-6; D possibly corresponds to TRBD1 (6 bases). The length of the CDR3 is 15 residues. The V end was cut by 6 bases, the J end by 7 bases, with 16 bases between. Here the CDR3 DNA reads TGTGCCAGCAGACCCCAGGACAGCCTGAATTCACCCCTCCACTTT. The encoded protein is CASRPQDSLNSPLHF.

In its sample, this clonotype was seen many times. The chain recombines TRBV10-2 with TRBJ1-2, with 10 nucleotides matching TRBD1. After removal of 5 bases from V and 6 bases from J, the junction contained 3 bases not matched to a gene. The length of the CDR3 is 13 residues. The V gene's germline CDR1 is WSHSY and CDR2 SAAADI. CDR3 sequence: CASSPGTGDGYTF. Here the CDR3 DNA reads TGCGCCAGCAGTCCCGGGACAGGGGATGGCTACACCTTC.

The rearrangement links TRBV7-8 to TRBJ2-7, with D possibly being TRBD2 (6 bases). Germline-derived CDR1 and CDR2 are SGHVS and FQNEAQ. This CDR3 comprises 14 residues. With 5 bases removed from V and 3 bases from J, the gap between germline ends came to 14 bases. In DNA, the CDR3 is TGTGCCAGCAGCCATCGACCTAGCGACTACGAGCAGTACTTC. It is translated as CASSHRPSDYEQYF.